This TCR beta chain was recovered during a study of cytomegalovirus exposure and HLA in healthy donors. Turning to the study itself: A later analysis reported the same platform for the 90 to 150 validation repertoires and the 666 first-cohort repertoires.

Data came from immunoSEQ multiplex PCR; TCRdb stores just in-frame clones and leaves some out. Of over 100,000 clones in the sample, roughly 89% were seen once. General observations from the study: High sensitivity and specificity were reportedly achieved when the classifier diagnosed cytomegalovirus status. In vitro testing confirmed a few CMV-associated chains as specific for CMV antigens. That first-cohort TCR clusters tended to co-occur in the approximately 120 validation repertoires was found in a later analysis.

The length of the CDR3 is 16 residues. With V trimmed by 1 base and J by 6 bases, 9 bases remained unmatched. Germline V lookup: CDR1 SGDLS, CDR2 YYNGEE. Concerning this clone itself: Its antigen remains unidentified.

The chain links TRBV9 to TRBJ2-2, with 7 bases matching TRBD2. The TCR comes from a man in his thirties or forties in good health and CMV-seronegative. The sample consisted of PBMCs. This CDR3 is CASSVSLAEPPGELFF. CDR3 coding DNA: TGTGCCAGCAGCGTAAGCCTAGCGGAGCCCCCCGGGGAGCTGTTTTTT.